This T cell receptor (beta chain) was identified during a study of cytomegalovirus exposure and HLA in healthy donors. CDR1 is SNHLY, CDR2 FYNNEI, per germline. After removal of 2 bases from V and 8 bases from J, the junction contained 3 bases not matched to a gene. CDR3 length equals 14 residues. Primers for the PCR totalled 60 Vbeta and 13 Jbeta. Method: immunoSEQ multiplex PCR; TCRdb's copy keeps in-frame clones and lacks some. The sample lists around 28,000 clones, 85% to 90% occurring once. Each donor's status was that of a healthy bone marrow donor. The receptor was isolated from a boy younger than 18 in good health and CMV-seronegative. Source material: PBMCs. This chain connects TRBV2 to TRBJ1-6; 7 bases align to TRBD1. The DNA for the CDR3 is TGTGCCAGCAGTGAACAGGGGGTTTATTCACCCCTCCACTTT. Protein sequence: CASSEQGVYSPLHF. Full variable domain (outside the CDR3, taken from reference TRBV2 and TRBJ1-6): EPEVTQTPSHQVTQMGQEVILRCVPISNHLYFYWYRQILGQKVEFLVSFYNNEISEKSEIFDDQFSVERPDGSNFTLKIRSTKLEDSAMYFCASSEQGVYSPLHFGNGTRLTVT.